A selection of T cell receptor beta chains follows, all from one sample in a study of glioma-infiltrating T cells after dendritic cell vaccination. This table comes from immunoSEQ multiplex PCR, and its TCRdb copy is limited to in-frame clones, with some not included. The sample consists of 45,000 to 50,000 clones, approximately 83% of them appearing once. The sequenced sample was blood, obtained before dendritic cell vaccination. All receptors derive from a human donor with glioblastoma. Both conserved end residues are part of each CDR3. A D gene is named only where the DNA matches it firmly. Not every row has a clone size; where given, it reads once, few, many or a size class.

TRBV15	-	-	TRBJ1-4	CATSRGARSSEKLFF	TGTGCCACCAGCAGAGGGGCCAGGTCGAGTGAAAAACTGTTTTTT
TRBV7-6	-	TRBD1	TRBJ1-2	CASSSSPGQGAASGYTF	TGTGCCAGCAGCTCCTCACCGGGACAGGGGGCGGCAAGTGGCTACACCTTC
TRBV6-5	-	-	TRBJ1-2	CASTGIYGYTF	TGTGCCAGCACCGGGATCTATGGCTACACCTTC
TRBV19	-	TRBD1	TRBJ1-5	CASTGQGWQPQHF	TGTGCCAGTACCGGACAGGGATGGCAGCCCCAGCATTTT
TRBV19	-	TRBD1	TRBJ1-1	CASARQGNTEAFF	TGTGCCAGTGCTAGACAGGGGAACACTGAAGCTTTCTTT
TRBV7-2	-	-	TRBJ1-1	CASSSGPKGTEAFF	TGTGCCAGCAGCTCCGGACCCAAGGGGACTGAAGCTTTCTTT
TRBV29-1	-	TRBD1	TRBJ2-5	CSTAGQGTETQYF	TGCAGCACGGCGGGACAGGGCACAGAGACCCAGTACTTC
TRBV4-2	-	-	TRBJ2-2	CASSFVTGELFF	TGTGCCAGCAGCTTCGTCACCGGGGAGCTGTTTTTT
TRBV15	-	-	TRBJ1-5	CATSRGGGDYQPQHF	TGTGCCACCAGCAGAGGTGGAGGGGATTACCAGCCCCAGCATTTT
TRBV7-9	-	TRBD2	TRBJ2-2	CASSPALGGTNTGELFF	TGTGCCAGCAGCCCCGCCTTGGGGGGGACGAACACCGGGGAGCTGTTTTTT
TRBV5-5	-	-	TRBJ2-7	CASSLYGSSYEQYF	TGTGCCAGCAGCTTGTACGGGAGCTCCTACGAGCAGTACTTC
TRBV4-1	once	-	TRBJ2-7	CASRGVNSYEQYF	TGCGCCAGCAGGGGCGTGAACTCCTACGAGCAGTACTTC
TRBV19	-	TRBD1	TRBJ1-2	CASKGRGQTNYGYTF	TGTGCCAGCAAGGGCAGGGGGCAAACTAACTATGGCTACACCTTC
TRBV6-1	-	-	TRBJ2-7	CASSLDYYEQYF	TGTGCCAGCAGTCTAGACTACTACGAGCAGTACTTC
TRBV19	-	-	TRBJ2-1	CASSSTQDREQFF	TGTGCCAGTAGTTCCACACAGGACCGTGAGCAGTTCTTC
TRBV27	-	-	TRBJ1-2	CASSLRGDGEGGYTF	TGTGCCAGCAGTTTAAGGGGGGACGGGGAGGGCGGCTACACCTTC
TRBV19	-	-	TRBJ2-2	CASSIGPTGMNTGELFF	TGTGCCAGTAGTATTGGGCCTACAGGGATGAACACCGGGGAGCTGTTTTTT
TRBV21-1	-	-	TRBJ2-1	CASSLYPGTSGREGEQFF	TGTGCCAGCAGCCTGTATCCCGGGACTAGCGGGAGGGAGGGTGAGCAGTTCTTC
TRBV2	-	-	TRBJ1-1	CASSRRNTEAFF	TGTGCCAGCAGTCGGAGGAACACTGAAGCTTTCTTT
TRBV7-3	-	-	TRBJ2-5	CASSSNGETQYF	TGTGCCAGCAGTTCAAACGGGGAGACCCAGTACTTC
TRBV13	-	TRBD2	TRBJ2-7	CASSLGIAGASYEQYF	TGTGCCAGCAGCTTAGGAATAGCGGGGGCCTCCTACGAGCAGTACTTC
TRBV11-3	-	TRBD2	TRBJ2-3	CASSLGSAGGTDTQYF	TGTGCCAGCAGCTTGGGCTCGGCGGGGGGCACAGATACGCAGTATTTT
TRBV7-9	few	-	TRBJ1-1	CASSLTEAFF	TGTGCCAGCAGCTTAACAGAAGCTTTCTTT
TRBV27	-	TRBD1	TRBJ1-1	CASRRTGGMNTEAFF	TGTGCCAGCAGGCGGACAGGGGGCATGAACACTGAAGCTTTCTTT
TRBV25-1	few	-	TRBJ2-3	CASSEYTGTDTQYF	TGTGCCAGCAGTGAATATACAGGGACAGATACGCAGTATTTT
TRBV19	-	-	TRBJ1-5	CASSAPDQPQHF	TGTGCCAGTAGTGCCCCGGATCAGCCCCAGCATTTT
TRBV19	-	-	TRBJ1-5	CASNNRDPDHPQHF	TGTGCCAGTAATAACCGGGATCCCGATCATCCCCAGCATTTT
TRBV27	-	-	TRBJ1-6	CASSLTVRTMGSPLHF	TGTGCCAGCAGTCTGACAGTCCGAACTATGGGTTCACCCCTCCACTTT
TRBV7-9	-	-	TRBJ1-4	CASSRSGATNEKLFF	TGTGCCAGCAGCCGCAGCGGGGCAACTAATGAAAAACTGTTTTTT
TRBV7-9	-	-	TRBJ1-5	CASSLKRERNQPQHF	TGTGCCAGCAGCTTGAAGAGGGAACGTAATCAGCCCCAGCATTTT
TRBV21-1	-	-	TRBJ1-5	CASSSGQKGHQPQHF	TGTGCCAGCAGCAGCGGACAGAAAGGCCATCAGCCCCAGCATTTT
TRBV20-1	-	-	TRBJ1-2	CSASSGFGYTF	TGCAGTGCTAGTTCGGGGTTTGGCTACACCTTC
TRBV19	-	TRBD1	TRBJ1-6	CASSQGQGASYNSPLHF	TGTGCCAGTAGTCAAGGACAGGGGGCTTCCTATAATTCACCCCTCCACTTT
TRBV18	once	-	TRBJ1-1	CASSPDYTGTEAFF	TGTGCCAGCTCACCCGACTATACTGGAACTGAAGCTTTCTTT
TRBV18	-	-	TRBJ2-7	CASSPGTQYEQYF	TGTGCCAGCTCACCCGGGACACAGTACGAGCAGTACTTC
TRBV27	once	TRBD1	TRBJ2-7	CASSIQGDSYEQYF	TGTGCCAGCAGTATACAGGGGGATTCCTACGAGCAGTACTTC
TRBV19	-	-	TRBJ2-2	CASSMSITGELFF	TGTGCCAGTAGTATGAGTATTACCGGGGAGCTGTTTTTT
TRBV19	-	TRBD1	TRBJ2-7	CASTPRQGHEQYF	TGTGCCAGTACTCCCCGACAGGGGCACGAGCAGTACTTC
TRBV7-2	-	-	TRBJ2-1	CASSLGVWPTNTWEQFF	TGTGCCAGCAGCTTAGGTGTCTGGCCAACGAACACATGGGAGCAGTTCTTC